The source of this T cell receptor (beta chain) is a study of OX40 agonist ivuxolimab in advanced cancers. Looking at the study overall: An agonistic anti-OX40 (CD134) antibody, ivuxolimab, was used to treat the patients.

Sequencing used immunoSEQ multiplex PCR; TCRdb keeps in-frame clones, though not all of them. Here the sample spans roughly 89,000 clones, roughly 84% being singletons. Systemic immunosuppression or a history of autoimmune disease excluded patients. The timepoints at which blood was sampled were baseline, cycle 4 day 1, and cycle 7 day 1. This CDR3 comprises 16 residues. CDR1 and CDR2 from the germline V gene are SEHNR and FQNEAQ (reference sequence). Trimming at V came to 4 bases and at J to 7 bases, leaving 12 bases not matched to a gene. Sample: CD4+ or CD8+ T cells sorted from blood, taken in a trial of the OX40 agonist ivuxolimab. The TCR originated in an adult with an advanced solid tumor such as melanoma, head and neck, liver or kidney cancer. This chain joins TRBV7-9 and TRBJ2-7, with 11 nucleotides matching TRBD2. CDR3 protein: CASSSLTSGVPLEQYF. The CDR3 nucleotides read TGTGCCAGCAGCTCACTGACTAGCGGGGTACCGCTGGAGCAGTACTTC.